A selection of T cell receptor beta chains follows, all from one sample in a study of T cells in Graves' hyperthyroidism and ophthalmopathy. Via MiXCR, TCRdb re-called the multiplex PCR reads, giving one row per CDR3 protein. This sample yields approximately 350,000 distinct CDR3 sequences, of which about 16% are seen a single time; roughly a fifth belongs to the top ten. The sample was blood. The receptors were sampled from a woman aged 60-75 years with Graves' ophthalmopathy. Each CDR3 is given with its conserved first and last residue. Fields, in order: clone size, CDR3 length, J gene, V gene, D gene, CDR3 DNA, CDR3 protein. D genes are given only for firm matches. For some rows the clone size is stated as once, few or many, or as a class when expanded; others skip it.

abundance: few; len: 14; j_gene: TRBJ2-7; v_gene: TRBV4-1; d_gene: .; CDR3nt: TGCGCCAGCAGCCAAGTAGCGTCTTCGTACGAGCAGTACTTC; CDR3aa: CASSQVASSYEQYF
abundance: many; len: 12; j_gene: TRBJ2-1; v_gene: TRBV5-1; d_gene: .; CDR3nt: TGCGCCAGCAGCTTCCCTAGCCGTGAGCAGTTCTTC; CDR3aa: CASSFPSREQFF
abundance: many; len: 13; j_gene: TRBJ1-5; v_gene: TRBV5-1; d_gene: TRBD1; CDR3nt: TGCGCCAGCAGCGCCCGGACAGGTCAGCCCCAGCATTTT; CDR3aa: CASSARTGQPQHF
abundance: few; len: 14; j_gene: TRBJ2-7; v_gene: TRBV7-2; d_gene: TRBD2; CDR3nt: TGTGCCAGCAGTGTTAGCGGGAATGTCAACGAGCAGTACTTC; CDR3aa: CASSVSGNVNEQYF
abundance: many; len: 14; j_gene: TRBJ2-3; v_gene: TRBV12-3/TRBV12-4; d_gene: TRBD2; CDR3nt: TGTGCCAGCAGTCTAGCGGGAGAGCCAGATACGCAGTATTTT; CDR3aa: CASSLAGEPDTQYF
abundance: many; len: 15; j_gene: TRBJ2-1; v_gene: TRBV20-1; d_gene: TRBD2; CDR3nt: TGCAGTGCTAGAGCAGGGGGACTAGCGGGCAATGAGCAGTTCTTC; CDR3aa: CSARAGGLAGNEQFF
abundance: many; len: 19; j_gene: TRBJ2-3; v_gene: TRBV11-2; d_gene: TRBD2; CDR3nt: TGTGCCAGCAGCTTAGGGACACAGGGCGGACGGGAGGGGACAGATACGCAGTATTTT; CDR3aa: CASSLGTQGGREGTDTQYF
abundance: .; len: 13; j_gene: TRBJ2-3; v_gene: TRBV7-9; d_gene: .; CDR3nt: TGTGCCAGCAGCTCTGGGACACCCGATACGCAGTATTTT; CDR3aa: CASSSGTPDTQYF
abundance: few; len: 13; j_gene: TRBJ2-1; v_gene: TRBV2; d_gene: TRBD1; CDR3nt: TGTGCCAGCGGACAGGCGTCCTGGAATGAGCAGTTCTTC; CDR3aa: CASGQASWNEQFF
abundance: .; len: 15; j_gene: TRBJ2-3; v_gene: TRBV11-3; d_gene: TRBD2; CDR3nt: TGTGCCAGCAGCTTAGGACTAGCGATCACAGATACGCAGTATTTT; CDR3aa: CASSLGLAITDTQYF
abundance: .; len: 17; j_gene: TRBJ2-3; v_gene: TRBV11-2; d_gene: TRBD2; CDR3nt: TGTGCCAGCAGCGGGGCCCTAGCGGGAGGAGGCACAGATACGCAGTATTTT; CDR3aa: CASSGALAGGGTDTQYF
abundance: .; len: 13; j_gene: TRBJ2-3; v_gene: TRBV12-3/TRBV12-4; d_gene: TRBD2; CDR3nt: TGTGCCAGCATGACTAGCGACACAGATACGCAGTATTTT; CDR3aa: CASMTSDTDTQYF
abundance: many; len: 12; j_gene: TRBJ2-3; v_gene: TRBV3-1; d_gene: .; CDR3nt: TGTGCCAGCAGCCAAGAGCGGAATACGCAGTATTTT; CDR3aa: CASSQERNTQYF
abundance: few; len: 16; j_gene: TRBJ2-1; v_gene: TRBV19; d_gene: TRBD2; CDR3nt: TGTGCCAGTAGTGACCCCGGGACTAGCTCCTCCAATGAGCAGTTCTTC; CDR3aa: CASSDPGTSSSNEQFF
abundance: once; len: 14; j_gene: TRBJ2-7; v_gene: TRBV6-1; d_gene: TRBD1; CDR3nt: TGTGCCAGCAGCCCCGCCGGGACAGCATACGAGCAGTACTTC; CDR3aa: CASSPAGTAYEQYF
abundance: many; len: 13; j_gene: TRBJ2-5; v_gene: TRBV28; d_gene: .; CDR3nt: TGTGCCAGCAGGAAGACAGTCCAGGGGACCCAGTACTTC; CDR3aa: CASRKTVQGTQYF
abundance: .; len: 15; j_gene: TRBJ2-1; v_gene: TRBV9; d_gene: .; CDR3nt: TGTGCCAGCAGCGTAAGGCAGGGTGCCTACAATGAGCAGTTCTTC; CDR3aa: CASSVRQGAYNEQFF
abundance: many; len: 14; j_gene: TRBJ2-7; v_gene: TRBV4-1; d_gene: TRBD1; CDR3nt: TGCGCCAGCAGCCAAGCCGGACAGGGCTTCGTGCAGTACTTC; CDR3aa: CASSQAGQGFVQYF
abundance: .; len: 13; j_gene: TRBJ2-2; v_gene: TRBV20-1; d_gene: TRBD2; CDR3nt: TGCAGTGCGACTAGCGGGAGGACCGGGGAGCTGTTTTTT; CDR3aa: CSATSGRTGELFF
abundance: many; len: 15; j_gene: TRBJ2-3; v_gene: TRBV20-1; d_gene: .; CDR3nt: TGCAGTGCTAGGGGCGAGCCCGGTGGGACAGATACGCAGTATTTT; CDR3aa: CSARGEPGGTDTQYF
abundance: many; len: 12; j_gene: TRBJ1-1; v_gene: TRBV20-1; d_gene: .; CDR3nt: TGCAGTGCTAGTACGGGCGGGACTGAAGCTTTCTTT; CDR3aa: CSASTGGTEAFF
abundance: many; len: 15; j_gene: TRBJ2-7; v_gene: TRBV28; d_gene: .; CDR3nt: TGTGCCAGCAGCTCTAATTTAATGTTCTCCTACGAGCAGTACTTC; CDR3aa: CASSSNLMFSYEQYF
abundance: .; len: 15; j_gene: TRBJ2-2; v_gene: TRBV10-3; d_gene: TRBD1; CDR3nt: TGTGCCATCAGTGACCGGGACAGGGGATCCGGGGAGCTGTTTTTT; CDR3aa: CAISDRDRGSGELFF
abundance: many; len: 14; j_gene: TRBJ2-7; v_gene: TRBV5-1; d_gene: .; CDR3nt: TGCGCCAGCAGCACAACCCACTCCAACTACGAGCAGTACTTC; CDR3aa: CASSTTHSNYEQYF
abundance: few; len: 14; j_gene: TRBJ1-3; v_gene: TRBV29-1; d_gene: .; CDR3nt: TGCAGCGTTGAAAGGTCGGGGGTTGGAAACACCATATATTTT; CDR3aa: CSVERSGVGNTIYF
abundance: many; len: 10; j_gene: TRBJ2-3; v_gene: TRBV29-1; d_gene: .; CDR3nt: TGCAGCGCCCGGAGCGATACGCAGTATTTT; CDR3aa: CSARSDTQYF
abundance: many; len: 14; j_gene: TRBJ2-1; v_gene: TRBV20-1; d_gene: .; CDR3nt: TGCAGTGCTAACCGGGACTCCTCCTACAATGAGCAGTTCTTC; CDR3aa: CSANRDSSYNEQFF
abundance: once; len: 13; j_gene: TRBJ2-7; v_gene: TRBV29-1; d_gene: TRBD2; CDR3nt: TGCAGCATCACTAGCGGGAGGGACTACGAGCAGTACTTC; CDR3aa: CSITSGRDYEQYF
abundance: few; len: 16; j_gene: TRBJ1-6; v_gene: TRBV7-9; d_gene: .; CDR3nt: TGTGCCAGCAGCTTAGACAGGGCGCCTCTTGATTCACCCCTCCACTTT; CDR3aa: CASSLDRAPLDSPLHF
abundance: .; len: 15; j_gene: TRBJ2-5; v_gene: TRBV3-1; d_gene: .; CDR3nt: TGTGCCAGCAGCTTTAGCCGGCCGGGTGGGGAGACCCAGTACTTC; CDR3aa: CASSFSRPGGETQYF
abundance: many; len: 14; j_gene: TRBJ2-7; v_gene: TRBV28; d_gene: .; CDR3nt: TGTGCCAGCAGTGAGTGGACAGTCTCCTACGAGCAGTACTTC; CDR3aa: CASSEWTVSYEQYF
abundance: .; len: 16; j_gene: TRBJ2-5; v_gene: TRBV7-2; d_gene: TRBD2; CDR3nt: TGTGCCAGCAGCTCCCTAGCGGGAGGGGCCCAAGAGACCCAGTACTTC; CDR3aa: CASSSLAGGAQETQYF
abundance: many; len: 15; j_gene: TRBJ2-3; v_gene: TRBV12-3/TRBV12-4; d_gene: .; CDR3nt: TGTGCCAGCAGCCGACCGGGTGGGTACACAGATACGCAGTATTTT; CDR3aa: CASSRPGGYTDTQYF
abundance: few; len: 14; j_gene: TRBJ2-3; v_gene: TRBV30; d_gene: .; CDR3nt: TGTGCCTGGAGTCCAGGGATTAGCACAGATACGCAGTATTTT; CDR3aa: CAWSPGISTDTQYF
abundance: many; len: 13; j_gene: TRBJ2-1; v_gene: TRBV12-3/TRBV12-4; d_gene: .; CDR3nt: TGTGCCAGCAGTTCGACAGGTTACAATGAGCAGTTCTTC; CDR3aa: CASSSTGYNEQFF
abundance: few; len: 15; j_gene: TRBJ2-1; v_gene: TRBV9; d_gene: TRBD2; CDR3nt: TGTGCCAGCAACCCGGGGACTAACTCCTACAATGAGCAGTTCTTC; CDR3aa: CASNPGTNSYNEQFF
abundance: .; len: 17; j_gene: TRBJ2-1; v_gene: TRBV20-1; d_gene: .; CDR3nt: TGCAGTGCTAGGTCAGGTGACGGGGCAGGACATTACAATGAACAGTTCTTC; CDR3aa: CSARSGDGAGHYNEQFF
abundance: .; len: 16; j_gene: TRBJ1-1; v_gene: TRBV7-2; d_gene: .; CDR3nt: TGTGCCAGCAGCTTACCTGCAGTTGGGGGAAACACTGAAGCTTTCTTT; CDR3aa: CASSLPAVGGNTEAFF
abundance: many; len: 13; j_gene: TRBJ1-2; v_gene: TRBV3-1; d_gene: .; CDR3nt: TGTGCCAGCAAGGACTCGGGACCCTATGGCTACACCTTC; CDR3aa: CASKDSGPYGYTF
abundance: .; len: 13; j_gene: TRBJ2-2; v_gene: TRBV27; d_gene: .; CDR3nt: TGTGCCAGCAGTTGGATAGACACCGGGGAGCTGTTTTTT; CDR3aa: CASSWIDTGELFF
abundance: .; len: 14; j_gene: TRBJ2-3; v_gene: TRBV27; d_gene: .; CDR3nt: TGTGCCAGCAGTTTATCGGGGGGGGCGGATACGCAGTATTTT; CDR3aa: CASSLSGGADTQYF
abundance: .; len: 13; j_gene: TRBJ2-2; v_gene: TRBV28; d_gene: .; CDR3nt: TGTACCAGCACTCGGTTTAGGACCGGGGAGCTGTTTTTT; CDR3aa: CTSTRFRTGELFF
abundance: few; len: 16; j_gene: TRBJ1-5; v_gene: TRBV3-1; d_gene: .; CDR3nt: TGTGCCAGCAGCCAAGATACACCTTATAGCAATCAGCCCCAGCATTTT; CDR3aa: CASSQDTPYSNQPQHF
abundance: .; len: 15; j_gene: TRBJ2-5; v_gene: TRBV7-8; d_gene: TRBD2; CDR3nt: TGTGCCAGCAGCTTAGCGCTAGCGGTCCAAGAGACCCAGTACTTC; CDR3aa: CASSLALAVQETQYF
abundance: few; len: 16; j_gene: TRBJ2-2; v_gene: TRBV24-1; d_gene: .; CDR3nt: TGTGCCACCAGTGATCGGGCAGGGGATCACACCGGGGAGCTGTTTTTT; CDR3aa: CATSDRAGDHTGELFF
abundance: .; len: 15; j_gene: TRBJ2-5; v_gene: TRBV10-1; d_gene: TRBD1; CDR3nt: TGCGCCAGCAGTGAGTCGGGGGACAGGAAAGAGACCCAGTACTTC; CDR3aa: CASSESGDRKETQYF
abundance: many; len: 17; j_gene: TRBJ2-1; v_gene: TRBV20-1; d_gene: .; CDR3nt: TGCAGTGCTGAGGTTGTGTCCGCTATCGTTGCGGGCAATGAGCAGTTCTTC; CDR3aa: CSAEVVSAIVAGNEQFF
abundance: .; len: 18; j_gene: TRBJ2-7; v_gene: TRBV6-1; d_gene: TRBD2; CDR3nt: TGTGCCAGCAGGCCACTAGCGGGAGGAAGACGGAGCTCCTACGAGCAGTACTTC; CDR3aa: CASRPLAGGRRSSYEQYF
abundance: .; len: 14; j_gene: TRBJ2-7; v_gene: TRBV28; d_gene: .; CDR3nt: TGTGCCAGCAAGCAGAGGGGCAATCGGCACGAGCAGTACTTC; CDR3aa: CASKQRGNRHEQYF
abundance: .; len: 13; j_gene: TRBJ2-1; v_gene: TRBV11-3; d_gene: .; CDR3nt: TGTGCCAGCAGCCCCGGTCGCGGCGGGGAGCAGTTCTTC; CDR3aa: CASSPGRGGEQFF
abundance: few; len: 13; j_gene: TRBJ2-7; v_gene: TRBV20-1; d_gene: .; CDR3nt: TGCAGTGCTAGAGGCCTAGACGTCTACGAGCAGTACTTC; CDR3aa: CSARGLDVYEQYF
abundance: many; len: 14; j_gene: TRBJ1-1; v_gene: TRBV2; d_gene: TRBD1; CDR3nt: TGTGCCAGCATGCCGGGACAGGGGTCCACTGAAGCTTTCTTT; CDR3aa: CASMPGQGSTEAFF
abundance: .; len: 14; j_gene: TRBJ2-7; v_gene: TRBV28; d_gene: .; CDR3nt: TGTGCCAGCAGTTTACTCCGGGGATCCTACGAGCAGTACTTC; CDR3aa: CASSLLRGSYEQYF